These 20 T cell receptor beta chains were all obtained from the same sample, sequenced in a study of beta chain features in type 1 diabetes (dated by TCRdb to about 2018). The method was the immunoSEQ multiplex PCR assay. The High Capacity cDNA Reverse Transcription Kit was used to reverse transcribe all of the isolated RNA, meaning that expressed TCRB transcripts were what got sequenced. TCRdb took this table from immuneACCESS and kept in-frame rearrangements with V and J called. Such tables lack part of the clones; where checked against another copy, unresolved V genes explain under half of the gap, and the rest is unexplained. The sample contains about 350,000 clones, around 20% of them found a single time. The leading ten clones occupy about 0.044% of the sample. Sample: naive CD4+ T cells from blood. Read against the paper, the sample's cell subset or site label means: true naive CD4+ T cells. The receptors shown here come from a young woman in good health.

The CDR3 is CATSRGGLNTEAFF. The CDR3 nucleotides read TGTGCCACCAGCAGGGGAGGCCTGAACACTGAAGCTTTCTTT. This chain joins TRBV15 and TRBJ1-1; D not resolved. Germline V gene sequence: CDR1 LNHNV, CDR2 YYDKDF (reference sequence). V lost 3 bases, J lost 0 bases, and 8 bases lay in between. The CDR3 covers 14 residues. Full variable domain (remainder filled in from reference TRBV15 and TRBJ1-1): DAMVIQNPRYQVTQFGKPVTLSCSQTLNHNVMYWYQQKSSQAPKLLFHYYDKDFNNEADTPDNFQSRRPNTSFCFLDIRSPGLGDTAMYLCATSRGGLNTEAFFGQGTRLTVV.

The chain employs TRBV2 and TRBJ1-4, with 7 positions matching TRBD1. CDR3 length equals 14 residues. Germline CDR1 reads SNHLY; CDR2 reads FYNNEI. Trimming removed 8 bases from V and 10 bases from J; junction bases left unmatched: 13. CDR3 nucleotide sequence: TGTGCCAGCGGAGACGACAGGGTCGAGGGAAAACTGTTTTTT. This sequence encodes CASGDDRVEGKLFF.

The chain uses TRBV11-3 and TRBJ1-5; D unclear. CDR1 SGHNT and CDR2 YENEEA come from the germline V gene. CDR3 length: 13 amino acids. Trimming removed 5 bases from V and 1 base from J, with 6 bases in between. The CDR3 DNA follows: TGTGCCAGCAGCCGAAGCAGCAATCAGCCCCAGCATTTT. The encoded protein is CASSRSSNQPQHF.

CDR3 sequence (DNA): TGTGCCAGCTCGGATGGCGGGCAGCCCCAGCATTTT. It translates to CASSDGGQPQHF. This rearrangement joins TRBV18 to TRBJ1-5; D is unresolved. V was trimmed by 6 bases and J by 7 bases, leaving 10 bases between them. This CDR3 comprises 12 residues. CDR1 and CDR2 from the germline V gene are KGHSH and LQKENI.

The sample holds a few counts of this clone. This sequence joins TRBV18 and TRBJ1-5; TRBD1 aligns across 7 bases. Germline CDR1 KGHSH, CDR2 LQKENI. The CDR3 is 15 amino acids. V shed 6 bases and J 1 base; nucleotides not matched to a gene: 6. The CDR3 coding sequence is TGTGCCAGCTCGCCAGGGACAGCGAGCAATCAGCCCCAGCATTTT. It encodes CASSPGTASNQPQHF. The full variable domain, in which reference TRBV18 and TRBJ1-5 provide the parts outside the CDR3, is NAGVMQNPRHLVRRRGQEARLRCSPMKGHSHVYWYRQLPEEGLKFMVYLQKENIIDESGMPKERFSAEFPKEGPSILRIQQVVRGDSAAYFCASSPGTASNQPQHFGDGTRLSIL.

This clone was found a few times. The V gene is TRBV29-1, the J gene TRBJ1-1, with a tentative D call TRBD1 (5 bases). The CDR3 spans 12 residues. CDR1 is SQVTM and CDR2 is ANQGSEA in the germline V gene. V was trimmed by 5 bases and J by 0 bases, leaving 7 bases between them. CDR3 sequence (DNA): TGCAGCGTTTGGGACTTGAACACTGAAGCTTTCTTT. The encoded protein is CSVWDLNTEAFF.

The chain recombines TRBV2 with TRBJ2-3; 12 nucleotides match TRBD2. The CDR3 runs 17 residues. From germline, CDR1 is SNHLY and CDR2 FYNNEI. With 7 bases clipped from V and 6 bases from J, the junction kept 14 bases outside the gene matches. DNA for the CDR3: TGTGCCAGCAAACACGGACTAGCGGGGAACCTTCTGGATACGCAGTATTTT. Translated, it gives CASKHGLAGNLLDTQYF.

The CDR3 coding sequence is TGTGCCAGCAGTTTGACAGGGAGTCGCGGAAAACTGTTTTTT. Protein product: CASSLTGSRGKLFF. The chain uses TRBV7-2 and TRBJ1-4, with 7 bases aligning to TRBD1. CDR1 and CDR2 from the germline V gene are SGHTA and FQGNSA. J gave up 10 bases and V 6 bases, and 11 bases lay outside the gene matches. This CDR3 contains 14 residues.

The rearrangement uses TRBV7-8 and TRBJ1-1; D not resolved. Germline assignment: CDR1 SGHVS and CDR2 FQNEAQ. V lost 5 bases, J lost 5 bases, and 9 bases lay in between. The CDR3 is 12 residues long. The CDR3 reads CASSRPRTEAFF. DNA for the CDR3: TGTGCCAGCAGCCGGCCTAGGACTGAAGCTTTCTTT.

This clone was picked up a small number of times. The chain is built from TRBV18 and TRBJ2-3; 7 bases fit TRBD1. V lost 3 bases to trimming and J lost 0 bases; unmatched junction nucleotides: 0. CDR1 and CDR2 from the germline V gene are KGHSH and LQKENI. CDR3 length: 14 amino acids. This chain's CDR3 is CASSPGQSTDTQYF. The CDR3, as DNA: TGTGCCAGCTCACCGGGACAGAGCACAGATACGCAGTATTTT.

The V gene is TRBV15, the J gene TRBJ2-3; possibly TRBD1 for D (5 bases). CDR1 is LNHNV, CDR2 YYDKDF, per germline (reference sequence). The CDR3 loop spans 13 amino acids. V lost 3 bases and J 5 bases, leaving 9 bases between the germline ends. CDR3 region: CATSRDQGDTQYF. The CDR3 DNA reads TGTGCCACCAGCAGGGACCAGGGAGATACGCAGTATTTT.

This clone has a single count. The chain links TRBV5-4 to TRBJ2-2; D is ambiguous. The CDR3 has 13 amino acids. The ends were cut back, 4 bases at V and 6 bases at J, with 10 bases in the middle. CDR1 and CDR2 (germline): SGHNT, YYREEE (reference sequence). In DNA form, the CDR3 reads TGTGCCAGCAGCAACGGAGTATCCGGGGAGCTGTTTTTT. This encodes CASSNGVSGELFF.

This clone occurred a few times. The V call is TRBV4-1, the J call TRBJ2-7; tentatively, D is TRBD1 (5 bases). V was cut by 4 bases and J by 9 bases, with 16 bases left in between. The germline CDR1 and CDR2 sequences are MGHRA and YSYEKL. This CDR3 has 13 amino acids. The chain's CDR3 is CASSLEDTLAQYF. DNA of the CDR3: TGCGCCAGCAGCCTAGAGGACACCCTCGCGCAGTACTTC.

The chain carries TRBV29-1 and TRBJ1-2; 9 nucleotides line up with TRBD1. The CDR3 consists of 13 residues. The V and J ends lost 6 bases and 5 bases, in that order; junction bases with no gene match: 7. Germline CDR1 SQVTM, CDR2 ANQGSEA. CDR3 sequence: CSVTGTGIYGYTF. CDR3 sequence (DNA): TGCAGCGTCACCGGGACAGGGATATATGGCTACACCTTC.

The chain is built from TRBV2 and TRBJ2-3; maybe TRBD1 (6 bases). This CDR3 comprises 14 residues. V was pared by 6 bases and J by 1 base, with 11 bases between. The germline gives CDR1 SNHLY, CDR2 FYNNEI. Here the CDR3 DNA reads TGTGCCAGCAGAGAACAGGGTGGCACAGATACGCAGTATTTT. Encoded protein: CASREQGGTDTQYF.

The chain employs TRBV6-4 and TRBJ2-3; TRBD2 aligns across 9 bases. Trimming at V came to 7 bases and at J to 3 bases, leaving 8 bases not matched to a gene. This CDR3 has 15 amino acids. CDR1 is MRHNA and CDR2 is SNTAGT in the germline V gene. The CDR3: CASTGGAGGTDTQYF. The CDR3 DNA is TGTGCCAGCACAGGGGGAGCGGGGGGTACAGATACGCAGTATTTT.

This clone was picked up a small number of times. The chain employs TRBV25-1 and TRBJ2-2; 10 bases map to TRBD1. V dropped 3 bases and J dropped 6; count of bases not matched to a gene: 1. Germline CDR1 is MGHDK and CDR2 is SYGVNS. This CDR3 contains 14 residues. In DNA, the CDR3 is TGTGCCAGCAGTGATGACAGGGGGCCCGGGGAGCTGTTTTTT. It is translated as CASSDDRGPGELFF.

This clone has just a few counts. The chain carries TRBV2 and TRBJ2-2; D uncertain. CDR3 size: 14 residues. V dropped 4 bases and J dropped 2 bases, with 8 bases sitting between them. CDR1 is SNHLY and CDR2 is FYNNEI in the germline V gene. The CDR3: CASSVTTNTGELFF. In DNA, the CDR3 is TGTGCCAGCAGTGTTACCACTAACACCGGGGAGCTGTTTTTT.

This clone was counted only a few times. The rearrangement joins TRBV30 to TRBJ1-4; tentatively, D is TRBD1 (5 bases). The germline CDR1 and CDR2 sequences are GTSNPN and SVGIG (reference sequence). Trimming stripped 0 bases from V and 7 bases from J, with 15 bases between. The CDR3 totals 15 residues. Here the CDR3 DNA reads TGTGCCTGGAGTGTAGAAGGAGGGGCTGGTGAAAAACTGTTTTTT. Its protein is CAWSVEGGAGEKLFF. The full variable domain, in which reference TRBV30 and TRBJ1-4 provide the parts outside the CDR3, is SQTIHQWPATLVQPVGSPLSLECTVEGTSNPNLYWYRQAAGRGLQLLFYSVGIGQISSEVPQNLSASRPQDRQFILSSKKLLLSDSGFYLCAWSVEGGAGEKLFFGSGTQLSVL.

V usage is TRBV29-1 and J usage is TRBJ2-1; no definite D call. Trimming took off 3 bases at V and 0 bases at J, with 9 bases between the two ends. The CDR3 spans 14 residues. Germline CDR1 and CDR2: SQVTM and ANQGSEA. The CDR3: CSVEESSSYNEQFF. The CDR3 region has the DNA TGCAGCGTTGAGGAGTCTTCCTCCTACAATGAGCAGTTCTTC.